This passage covers 3 T cell receptor beta chains from one sample sequenced in a study of cytomegalovirus exposure and HLA in healthy donors listed by TCRdb under 2017. The library was built by means of the immunoSEQ multiplex PCR assay. A mixture of 60 forward primers for TCR Vbeta segments and 13 reverse primers for TCR Jbeta segments was used in the multiplex PCR. TCRdb carries this immuneACCESS record with in-frame sequences only. Its versions omit some clonotypes, under half of them owing to an unresolved V gene in the studies checked, with the rest unexplained. The sample table shows fewer than 250,000 clones, and 65% to 75% are seen once. More than 4% of the sample is held by the ten biggest clonotypes. Sequencing was done on a sample of PBMCs. Every receptor here comes from a man in his thirties or forties in good health and CMV-seropositive.

The chain recombines TRBV6-5 with TRBJ2-3, with D possibly being TRBD2 (5 bases). Germline lookup yields CDR1 MNHEY and CDR2 SVGAGI. This CDR3 has 15 amino acids. Trimming removed 2 bases from V and 0 bases from J, with 9 bases in between. CDR3 region: CASSYEGGSTDTQYF. The CDR3 region has the DNA TGTGCCAGCAGTTACGAGGGCGGAAGCACAGATACGCAGTATTTT.

The CDR3 nucleotides read TGTGCCAGCAGCCAAGAGGCTAGCCTCCGGGAGCAGTACTTC. Its protein is CASSQEASLREQYF. The chain joins TRBV4-2 to TRBJ2-7, with D possibly matching TRBD2 (5 bases). V was trimmed by 0 bases and J by 7 bases, leaving 13 bases between them. The V gene's germline CDR1 is LGHNA and CDR2 YNFKEQ. CDR3 length: 14 amino acids.

The chain carries TRBV7-8 and TRBJ2-5, with a weak D call TRBD2 (5 bases). Germline lookup yields CDR1 SGHVS and CDR2 FQNEAQ. The CDR3 extends over 13 amino acids. The V and J ends lost 4 bases and 4 bases respectively, with 10 bases between them. The CDR3, as DNA: TGTGCCAGCAGCTCGGGAATAAGAGAGACCCAGTACTTC. Translating it yields CASSSGIRETQYF. Looking up the rest from reference TRBV7-8 and TRBJ2-5 gives the full variable domain: GAGVSQSPRYKVAKRGQDVALRCDPISGHVSLFWYQQALGQGPEFLTYFQNEAQLDKSGLPSDRFFAERPEGSVSTLKIQRTQQEDSAVYLCASSSGIRETQYFGPGTRLLVL.